Sequencing of this T cell receptor (beta chain) was carried out in a study of T cell changes during pregnancy in multiple sclerosis. Profiled with immunoSEQ multiplex PCR; TCRdb holds only in-frame clones, not every one. This sample has around 57,000 clones, with roughly 87% found just once. This CDR3 is built from 17 residues. CDR1 is LNHNV and CDR2 is YYDKDF in the germline V gene (reference sequence). Trimming took 1 base from V and 5 from J, leaving 20 bases between them. The chain uses TRBV15 and TRBJ1-1; weak D call: TRBD1 (5 bases). The sequence was collected from a female donor with multiple sclerosis, enrolled in a pregnancy study. Sequenced here: peripheral blood, sampled in the first trimester of pregnancy. The CDR3 loop reads CATSRAERRGVGTEAFF. CDR3 bases: TGTGCCACCAGCAGAGCCGAGAGGCGGGGGGTAGGGACTGAAGCTTTCTTT.